Listed here are 24 T cell receptor beta chains from one sample, sequenced in a study of T cells in Graves' hyperthyroidism and ophthalmopathy. It was RNA transcripts that yielded the amplified TCR beta CDR3 regions. Initially, a first-round RT-PCR of the TCR CDR3 employed the HTBI primer set. MiXCR was run by TCRdb on the multiplex PCR reads, yielding one entry per CDR3 protein. The sample has about 98,000 distinct CDR3 sequences, 40% seen once; the top ten hold roughly 10%. Sequencing input: peripheral blood or thyroid tissue (not recorded which). The receptors were sampled from a woman aged 30 to 39 with Graves' hyperthyroidism.

This clonotype was found once. One junction end disagrees with the germline gene, perhaps due to a read error. The rearrangement links TRBV7-2 to TRBJ2-7, with 15 bases matching TRBD2. Germline values: CDR1 SGHTA, CDR2 FQGNSA. The CDR3 is 15 amino acids. CDR3 nucleotide sequence: TGTGCGAGCAGCCGGGGACTAGCGGGAGGCTACGAGCAGCACTTC. It is translated as CASSRGLAGGYEQHF. The full variable domain, completed using reference TRBV7-2 and TRBJ2-7, is GAGVSQSPSNKVTEKGKDVELRCDPISGHTALYWYRQSLGQGLEFLIYFQGNSAPDKSGLPSDRFSAERTGGSVSTLTIQRTQQEDSAVYLCASSRGLAGGYEQHFGPGTRLTVT.

This clonotype was found many times. CDR3 region: CASSHLDNQPQHF. The CDR3 coding sequence is TGCGCCAGCAGCCACCTAGACAATCAGCCCCAGCATTTT. The chain has TRBV4-1 and TRBJ1-5; no definite D call. The V gene's germline CDR1 is MGHRA and CDR2 YSYEKL. There are 13 residues in the CDR3. The V and J ends lost 3 bases and 3 bases respectively, with 6 bases between them.

This clonotype came up a few times. The missing conserved phenylalanine or tryptophan at the end of this CDR3 makes a read error likely. CDR3 sequence: CAIGLDRGAPHEQYS. CDR3 DNA: TGTGCCATCGGTTTGGACAGGGGAGCTCCCCACGAGCAGTACTCC. This chain connects TRBV10-3 to TRBJ2-7, with 9 bases aligning to TRBD1. This CDR3 spans 15 amino acids. The V gene end was trimmed by 8 bases and the J gene end by 5 bases; junction bases not matched to a gene: 13. The germline V gene has CDR1 ENHRY and CDR2 SYGVKD.

In regard to this clonotype: Compared with germline, one end of the junction differs, possibly owing to a read error. This sequence joins TRBV5-6 and TRBJ1-3; D not certain. The CDR3 extends over 14 amino acids. Per the germline V gene, CDR1 is SGHDT and CDR2 is YYEEEE. The CDR3 loop is CASSNSGSGNTICF. CDR3 sequence (DNA): TGTGCCAGCAGTAATTCTGGGAGTGGCAACACCATATGTTTT.

This sequence joins TRBV11-2 and TRBJ1-3, with unresolved D. Germline-derived CDR1 and CDR2 are SGHAT and FQNNGV. There are 15 residues in the CDR3. The CDR3, as DNA: TGTGCTAGAGCCATGACCACCCTCTCTGGAAACACCATATATTTT. It yields the protein CARAMTTLSGNTIYF.

The chain joins TRBV6-5 to TRBJ2-7, with 13 positions matching TRBD2. CDR3 size: 15 residues. Germline values: CDR1 MNHEY, CDR2 SVGAGI. V lost 1 base, J lost 6 bases, and 3 bases stayed unmatched. CDR3 residues: CASSYWGTSGIEQYF. In DNA form, the CDR3 reads TGTGCCAGCAGTTACTGGGGGACTAGCGGGATCGAGCAGTACTTC.

Concerning this clonotype itself: A clone one base away is much larger, so this may be a read error. Since no conserved phenylalanine or tryptophan closes the CDR3, a read error is the likely cause. The chain uses TRBV2 and TRBJ1-2, with unresolved D. CDR1 and CDR2 from the germline V gene are SNHLY and FYNNEI. The CDR3 consists of 16 residues. Trimming took off 3 bases at V and 4 bases at J, with 18 bases between the two ends. CDR3 sequence reads: CASSDAYSLLLYGYTS. The CDR3 coding sequence is TGTGCCAGCAGTGATGCATACAGTCTGCTCCTCTATGGCTACACCTCC.

V usage is TRBV5-4 and J usage is TRBJ2-5; 7 bases are a match to TRBD1. CDR1 and CDR2 from the germline V gene are SGHNT and YYREEE (reference sequence). V lost 1 base, J lost 3 bases, and 0 bases stayed unmatched. The CDR3 loop spans 13 amino acids. CDR3 coding DNA: TGTGCCAGCAGCTTGACAGGGGAAGAGACCCAGTACTTC. Its translation: CASSLTGEETQYF. The whole variable domain, filled in from reference TRBV5-4 and TRBJ2-5, reads ETGVTQSPTHLIKTRGQQVTLRCSSQSGHNTVSWYQQALGQGPQFIFQYYREEENGRGNFPPRFSGLQFPNYSSELNVNALELDDSALYLCASSLTGEETQYFGPGTRLLVL.

To note about this clonotype: At one of its ends the junction is not consistent with the germline gene, which may arise from a read error. This chain uses TRBV7-9 with TRBJ1-1; D ambiguous. CDR1 is SEHNR, CDR2 FQNEAQ, per germline (reference sequence). This CDR3 has 11 amino acids. As DNA, the CDR3 is TGCGCCAGCAGCTTAAACGCTGAAGCTTTCTTT. Protein: CASSLNAEAFF.

A few counts support this clonotype. The chain joins TRBV6-6 to TRBJ1-3; TRBD1 might be the D (6 bases). Trimming took 0 bases from V and 3 from J, leaving 15 bases between them. The CDR3 sequence is 17 residues long. In germline, CDR1 is MNHNY, CDR2 SVGAGI (reference sequence). CDR3 bases: TGTGCCAGCAGTTACTCGAGAGGGGGGTTCGGTGGAAACACCATATATTTT. Amino acids: CASSYSRGGFGGNTIYF.

This chain uses TRBV7-8 with TRBJ1-1, with D possibly being TRBD1 (5 bases). The CDR3 covers 14 residues. Between the trimmed V and J ends, which lost 7 bases and 3 bases, there was a span of 15 bases. Germline V gene data show CDR1 as SGHVS and CDR2 as FQNEAQ. CDR3 amino acids: CASNRRRGHTEAFF. The CDR3 DNA follows: TGTGCCAGCAACCGAAGACGGGGACACACTGAAGCTTTCTTT. The variable domain in full, completed from reference TRBV7-8 and TRBJ1-1, reads GAGVSQSPRYKVAKRGQDVALRCDPISGHVSLFWYQQALGQGPEFLTYFQNEAQLDKSGLPSDRFFAERPEGSVSTLKIQRTQQEDSAVYLCASNRRRGHTEAFFGQGTRLTVV.

This clonotype was seen repeatedly, ten times or more. The J gene is TRBJ1-1, the V gene TRBV28, with D unclear. Trimming removed 6 bases at V and 8 bases at J, with 13 bases between. Germline V gene sequence: CDR1 MDHEN, CDR2 SYDVKM. The CDR3 contains 12 residues. The CDR3 is CASSSSRIEAFF. The CDR3 nucleotides read TGTGCCAGCAGCTCCTCACGAATCGAAGCTTTCTTT.

This sequence joins TRBV7-9 and TRBJ1-5; TRBD1 aligns across 8 bases. Germline CDR1 and CDR2: SEHNR and FQNEAQ (reference sequence). With V trimmed by 5 bases and J by 7 bases, 4 bases remained unmatched. CDR3 length equals 13 residues. The chain's CDR3 is CASSPGQAQPQHF. DNA for the CDR3: TGTGCCAGCAGCCCGGGACAGGCACAGCCCCAGCATTTT.

In this sample, this clonotype turned up many times. The chain joins TRBV10-3 to TRBJ2-1; D remains unclear. With 8 bases removed from V and 0 bases from J, the gap between germline ends came to 11 bases. The CDR3 runs 14 residues. CDR1 is ENHRY and CDR2 is SYGVKD in the germline V gene. The CDR3 spells CAILLASSYNEQFF. The DNA for the CDR3 is TGTGCCATCTTACTCGCCAGCTCCTACAATGAGCAGTTCTTC.

V is TRBV7-9 and J is TRBJ2-5, with TRBD2 as a possible D gene (6 bases). The CDR3 consists of 11 residues. CDR1 and CDR2 from the germline V gene are SEHNR and FQNEAQ (reference sequence). V was cut by 6 bases and J by 7 bases, with 9 bases left in between. The CDR3 DNA reads as TGTGCCAGCAGTTTGGGGGGGACCCAGTACTTC. Residues: CASSLGGTQYF.

The gene calls are TRBV7-8 and TRBJ1-4; 8 positions match TRBD1. Germline V gives CDR1 SGHVS, CDR2 FQNEAQ. The CDR3 length is 13 residues. Trimming cost V 5 bases and J 7 bases; bases outside gene matches: 3. The CDR3 is CASSQQGVEKLFF. CDR3 nucleotide sequence: TGTGCCAGCAGCCAACAGGGGGTTGAAAAACTGTTTTTT.

Concerning this clonotype itself: Without the conserved terminal phenylalanine or tryptophan, this CDR3 likely stems from a read error. The genes are TRBV2 and TRBJ1-1, with TRBD1 identical over 11 bases. Germline CDR1 reads SNHLY; CDR2 reads FYNNEI. V trimming: 4 bases; J trimming: 4 bases; junction bases outside the gene matches: 14. The CDR3 covers 18 residues. The CDR3 loop reads CASSVSWTGGYRSTEAFL. For the CDR3, the DNA is TGTGCCAGCAGTGTATCCTGGACAGGGGGCTACCGAAGCACTGAAGCTTTCCTT.

This clonotype was seen once. The chain combines TRBV5-4 with TRBJ2-7, with TRBD2 matching over 8 bases. Per the germline V gene, CDR1 is SGHNT and CDR2 is YYREEE (reference sequence). V gave up 4 bases and J gave up 5 bases; unmatched junction bases: 8. CDR3 length: 14 amino acids. CDR3 sequence (DNA): TGTGCCAGCAGCCAAGATGAACTAGCGGACGAGCAGTACTTC. Translating it yields CASSQDELADEQYF.

This clonotype was observed many times. CDR3 nucleotide sequence: TGTGCCACCAGTGGCGCCGGGACAGAGAACACCGGGGAGCTGTTTTTT. Amino acids: CATSGAGTENTGELFF. V gene TRBV24-1 combines with J gene TRBJ2-2, with TRBD1 matching over 7 bases. The CDR3 contains 16 residues. With 5 bases clipped from V and 1 base from J, the junction kept 6 bases outside the gene matches. Germline loops: CDR1 KGHDR, CDR2 SFDVKD.

For this clonotype: A much larger clone lies a single base off, so this may be a read error. The J gene is TRBJ2-3, the V gene TRBV5-1; TRBD2 matches at 8 bases. V shed 2 bases, J shed 4 bases, and the junction held 15 bases outside the gene matches. This CDR3 has 18 amino acids. The V gene's germline CDR1 is SGHRS and CDR2 YFSETQ. CDR3 DNA: TGCGCCAGCAGCTTTGACAGCGGGAGACCAGAGACCGCAGATACGCAGTATTTT. It is translated as CASSFDSGRPETADTQYF.

As for this clonotype: Since the CDR3 does not end with the conserved phenylalanine or tryptophan, this likely comes from a read error. This chain links TRBV30 with TRBJ2-7; either TRBD1 or TRBD2 may fit D (5 bases each). Germline V gene data show CDR1 as GTSNPN and CDR2 as SVGIG (reference sequence). The CDR3 loop spans 13 amino acids. The V and J ends lost 4 bases and 6 bases respectively, with 16 bases between them. The CDR3 nucleotides are TGTGCCTGGACCCATGGGATTGGGGGCGAGCAGTACCTC. It codes for CAWTHGIGGEQYL.

This chain uses TRBV6-1 with TRBJ2-7; 7 nucleotides line up with TRBD1. The ends lost 8 bases at V and 2 bases at J; junction bases unmatched: 6. Germline V lookup: CDR1 MNHNS, CDR2 SASEGT. The CDR3 extends over 13 amino acids. CDR3 amino acids: CASAGTVTYEQYF. CDR3 DNA sequence: TGTGCCAGCGCCGGGACAGTAACCTACGAGCAGTACTTC.

The table lists this clonotype with many counts. The J gene is TRBJ1-2, the V gene TRBV5-6; a weak D match, TRBD1 (6 bases). The CDR3 is 14 amino acids. V was trimmed by 1 base and J by 1 base, leaving 8 bases between them. Germline lookup yields CDR1 SGHDT and CDR2 YYEEEE. The DNA for the CDR3 is TGTGCCAGCAGCTTGCAGGGGCATAACTATGGCTACACCTTC. As protein: CASSLQGHNYGYTF.

The chain has TRBV13 and TRBJ1-5; the match to TRBD1 covers 9 bases. This CDR3 is built from 14 residues. V lost 3 bases to trimming and J lost 4 bases; unmatched junction nucleotides: 1. From germline, CDR1 is PRHDT and CDR2 FYEKMQ (reference sequence). CDR3 region: CASSLGTGNQPQHF. As DNA, the CDR3 is TGTGCCAGCAGCTTGGGGACAGGGAATCAGCCCCAGCATTTT.